These 20 T cell receptor beta chains were all obtained from the same sample, sequenced in a study of T cells in localized non-small cell lung cancer. Generated by immunoSEQ multiplex PCR, the TCRdb table keeps only in-frame clones and is missing some. This table holds around 40,000 clones, more than 75% found once. The sample consisted of peripheral blood, taken before any cancer treatment. All receptors derive from a man between 35 and 75 years old with stage I lung adenocarcinoma.

The CDR3 loop reads CASSLLGLSSTDTQYF. In DNA, the CDR3 is TGTGCCAGCAGTTTACTCGGGCTTTCTAGCACAGATACGCAGTATTTT. V is TRBV27 and J is TRBJ2-3, with D unresolved. CDR3 length equals 16 residues. Per the germline V gene, CDR1 is MNHEY and CDR2 is SMNVEV (reference sequence). Trimming pared 2 bases from V and 0 bases from J, leaving 12 bases between.

The chain links TRBV28 to TRBJ2-3; D remains ambiguous. The V gene's germline CDR1 is MDHEN and CDR2 SYDVKM. Trimming removed 2 bases at V and 4 bases at J, with 13 bases between. The CDR3 covers 15 residues. The CDR3 is CASSLTLKGADTQYF. Written as DNA, the CDR3 is TGTGCCAGCAGTTTAACACTTAAGGGTGCAGATACGCAGTATTTT. The full variable domain, its missing parts supplied by reference TRBV28 and TRBJ2-3, is DVKVTQSSRYLVKRTGEKVFLECVQDMDHENMFWYRQDPGLGLRLIYFSYDVKMKEKGDIPEGYSVSREKKERFSLILESASTNQTSMYLCASSLTLKGADTQYFGPGTRLTVL.

This chain links TRBV7-8 with TRBJ2-5; TRBD1 aligns across 7 bases. This CDR3 contains 14 residues. V lost 1 base and J lost 5; bases outside the gene matches: 4. In germline, CDR1 is SGHVS, CDR2 FQNEAQ. The CDR3 here is CASSLDRGLETQYF. The CDR3 nucleotides read TGTGCCAGCAGCTTAGACAGGGGATTGGAGACCCAGTACTTC.

The chain has TRBV28 and TRBJ2-1; 9 bases are a match to TRBD1. V lost 11 bases to trimming and J lost 2 bases; unmatched junction nucleotides: 19. CDR3 length equals 18 residues. The germline V gene has CDR1 MDHEN and CDR2 SYDVKM. The DNA of the CDR3 is TGTGCCTCGACTCCCGACTCTCGAGGGACAGGGACCTACAATGAGCAGTTCTTC. Protein: CASTPDSRGTGTYNEQFF.

CDR3 sequence: CASSLVARSGRGNEQFF. The CDR3 DNA sequence: TGTGCCAGCAGCTTAGTGGCGCGGAGCGGGAGAGGGAATGAGCAGTTCTTC. The chain combines TRBV7-2 with TRBJ2-1; TRBD2 agrees at 8 bases. CDR1 and CDR2 from the germline V gene are SGHTA and FQGNSA. V dropped 1 base and J dropped 7; count of bases not matched to a gene: 12. The CDR3 length is 17 residues.

The rearrangement links TRBV6-6 to TRBJ2-3; tentatively, D is TRBD1 (6 bases). The CDR3 contains 13 residues. Deletions cut 0 bases from V and 13 bases from J, with 14 bases between. Per the germline V gene, CDR1 is MNHNY and CDR2 is SVGAGI (reference sequence). The CDR3 is CASSYSGTPQEYF. CDR3 DNA: TGTGCCAGCAGTTACTCCGGGACACCCCAGGAGTATTTT.

This clone was picked up a small number of times. The V call is TRBV5-4, the J call TRBJ2-7; TRBD2 aligns across 7 bases. The length of the CDR3 is 14 residues. Germline V gene lookup returns CDR1 SGHNT and CDR2 YYREEE (reference sequence). The J segment lost 6 bases and the V segment lost 0 bases, leaving 6 bases of the junction unmatched. The CDR3 here is CASSLGLAVVEQYF. The DNA for the CDR3 is TGTGCCAGCAGCTTGGGGCTAGCGGTTGTCGAGCAGTACTTC.

V gene TRBV4-1 combines with J gene TRBJ1-2, with D perhaps TRBD1 (5 bases). The V end lost 1 base, the J end lost 0 bases, and 12 bases lay between the germline ends. This CDR3 comprises 16 residues. Germline V gives CDR1 MGHRA, CDR2 YSYEKL. The CDR3 here is CASSQGATAANYGYTF. The CDR3 DNA follows: TGCGCCAGCAGCCAAGGCGCGACAGCGGCTAACTATGGCTACACCTTC.

V is TRBV28 and J is TRBJ2-7; tentative D call: TRBD1 (6 bases). Germline V CDR1 and CDR2: MDHEN, SYDVKM. This CDR3 has 15 amino acids. Trimming cost V 2 bases and J 5 bases, with 16 bases left between them. Written as DNA, the CDR3 is TGTGCCAGCAGTTTAATGACAGGAGTAGGAAACGAGCAGTACTTC. Protein: CASSLMTGVGNEQYF.

The chain couples TRBV6-6 to TRBJ2-1; 7 bases line up with TRBD2. CDR1 MNHNY and CDR2 SVGAGI come from the germline V gene (reference sequence). The V segment lost 11 bases and the J segment 1 base; nucleotides outside the gene matches: 11. The CDR3 is made up of 15 amino acids. CDR3 region: CASQPGGSSYNEQFF. CDR3 nucleotides: TGTGCCTCCCAACCCGGCGGGAGTTCCTACAATGAGCAGTTCTTC.

This sequence joins TRBV5-8 and TRBJ2-2; D is undetermined. Per the germline V gene, CDR1 is SGHTS and CDR2 is YDEGEE. Deletions cut 5 bases from V and 3 bases from J, with 2 bases between. This CDR3 is built from 11 residues. The CDR3 loop is CASRHTGELFF. Here the CDR3 DNA reads TGTGCCAGCAGGCACACCGGGGAGCTGTTTTTT.

The chain carries TRBV6-5 and TRBJ2-4; no clear D gene. The CDR3 runs to 15 residues. Germline V gene data show CDR1 as MNHEY and CDR2 as SVGAGI. Trimming shortened V by 5 bases and J by 4 bases, and 15 bases separated the two germline ends. CDR3 nucleotide sequence: TGTGCCAGCAGTCCAATCGGCCGTCTGAAAAACATTCAGTACTTC. It translates to CASSPIGRLKNIQYF.

The genes are TRBV6-5 and TRBJ2-5; 12 nucleotides match TRBD2. The CDR3 contains 14 residues. Trimming removed 6 bases from V and 3 bases from J; junction bases left unmatched: 2. CDR1 MNHEY and CDR2 SVGAGI come from the germline V gene. CDR3 DNA: TGTGCCAGCAGGCGACTAGCGGGAGAAGAGACCCAGTACTTC. Its protein is CASRRLAGEETQYF.

As for this clone: Additional DNA sequences in this sample encode the identical CDR3. V is TRBV19 and J is TRBJ1-2; 8 bases agree with TRBD1. The CDR3 covers 13 residues. CDR1 is LNHDA and CDR2 is SQIVND in the germline V gene (reference sequence). The V and J ends lost 5 bases and 4 bases, in that order; junction bases with no gene match: 3. This CDR3 reads CASSPTGGYGYTF. Here the CDR3 DNA reads TGTGCCAGTAGTCCAACAGGGGGCTATGGCTACACCTTC. The complete variable domain, with remaining parts taken from reference TRBV19 and TRBJ1-2, reads DGGITQSPKYLFRKEGQNVTLSCEQNLNHDAMYWYRQDPGQGLRLIYYSQIVNDFQKGDIAEGYSVSREKKESFPLTVTSAQKNPTAFYLCASSPTGGYGYTFGSGTRLTVV.

The J gene is TRBJ2-5, the V gene TRBV21-1; the table names TRBD2, a call not compared with the DNA. TRBV21-1 corresponds to a pseudogene. CDR3 length: 16 residues. CDR3: CASSTLGLAGVLEQYF. The CDR3 nucleotides are TGTGCCAGCAGCACTTTAGGACTAGCGGGAGTGTTGGAGCAGTACTTC.

The chain combines TRBV5-1 with TRBJ2-7, with no clear D. V was clipped by 0 bases and J by 6 bases, with 7 bases between them. From germline, CDR1 is SGHRS and CDR2 YFSETQ. The length of the CDR3 is 12 residues. CDR3 nucleotides: TGCGCCAGCAGCTTGGGAGGTTCCGAGCAGTACTTC. Encoded protein: CASSLGGSEQYF.

The chain uses TRBV5-5 and TRBJ2-7; 8 bases are shared with TRBD1. V trimming: 3 bases; J trimming: 7 bases; junction bases outside the gene matches: 6. Germline V gene sequence: CDR1 SGHKS, CDR2 YYEKEE (reference sequence). The CDR3 has 13 residues. The DNA for the CDR3 is TGTGCCAGCAGCTCCCGGACAGGGTTTGAGCAGTACTTC. Translating gives CASSSRTGFEQYF. Together with reference TRBV5-5 and TRBJ2-7, the CDR3 gives the full variable domain: DAGVTQSPTHLIKTRGQQVTLRCSPISGHKSVSWYQQVLGQGPQFIFQYYEKEERGRGNFPDRFSARQFPNYSSELNVNALLLGDSALYLCASSSRTGFEQYFGPGTRLTVT.

CDR3 DNA sequence: TGTGCCAGCAGCCCCCCAAGTAGGGAGCAGTTCTTC. It yields the protein CASSPPSREQFF. This sequence joins TRBV7-2 and TRBJ2-1; D is unclear. This CDR3 has 12 amino acids. The V end lost 5 bases, the J end lost 10 bases, and 12 bases lay between the germline ends. Germline CDR1 and CDR2: SGHTA and FQGNSA.

The DNA of the CDR3 is TGTGCCAGTAGTTCTGGAGAGCAGTTCTTC. This codes for CASSSGEQFF. The chain carries TRBV19 and TRBJ2-1; D is undetermined. This CDR3 region has 10 residues. The germline V gene encodes CDR1 LNHDA and CDR2 SQIVND (reference sequence). With 5 bases removed from V and 10 bases from J, the gap between germline ends came to 6 bases.

The chain employs TRBV6-5 and TRBJ2-7, with TRBD1 as a possible D gene (6 bases). Looked up from germline, CDR1 is MNHEY and CDR2 is SVGAGI. V was clipped by 5 bases and J by 1 base, with 15 bases between them. There are 15 residues in the CDR3. The CDR3 region is CASSTLNGQSYEQYF. The CDR3 DNA reads as TGTGCCAGCAGTACCCTCAACGGACAGTCCTACGAGCAGTACTTC.